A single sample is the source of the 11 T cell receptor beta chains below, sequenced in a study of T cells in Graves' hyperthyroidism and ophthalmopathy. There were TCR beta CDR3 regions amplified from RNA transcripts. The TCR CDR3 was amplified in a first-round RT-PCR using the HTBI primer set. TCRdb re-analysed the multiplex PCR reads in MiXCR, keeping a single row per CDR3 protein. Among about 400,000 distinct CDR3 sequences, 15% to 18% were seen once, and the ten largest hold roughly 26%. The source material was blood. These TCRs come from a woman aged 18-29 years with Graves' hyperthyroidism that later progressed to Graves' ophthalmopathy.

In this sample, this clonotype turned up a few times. This CDR3 reads CASSLVLGEAKLFF. The CDR3 nucleotides are TGTGCCAGCAGCTTAGTTTTGGGAGAGGCTAAACTGTTTTTT. V is TRBV7-2 and J is TRBJ1-4; D is unresolved. Germline assignment: CDR1 SGHTA and CDR2 FQGNSA. V was cut by 1 base and J by 11 bases, with 14 bases left in between. This CDR3 comprises 14 residues.

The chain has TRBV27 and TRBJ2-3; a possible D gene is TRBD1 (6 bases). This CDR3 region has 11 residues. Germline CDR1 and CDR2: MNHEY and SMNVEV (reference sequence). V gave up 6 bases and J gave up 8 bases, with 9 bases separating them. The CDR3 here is CASRQGGTQYF. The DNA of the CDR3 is TGTGCCAGCAGACAGGGTGGTACGCAGTATTTT.

As DNA, the CDR3 is TGCAGTGCCCAAACTCCGGGACTAGCGGGAGAGTGGAAGCAGTTCTTC. It is translated as CSAQTPGLAGEWKQFF. The chain carries TRBV20-1 and TRBJ2-1, with 14 bases identical to TRBD2. The CDR3 runs 16 residues. The ends lost 6 bases at V and 11 bases at J; junction bases unmatched: 15. CDR1 and CDR2 from the germline V gene are DFQATT and SNEGSKA (reference sequence).

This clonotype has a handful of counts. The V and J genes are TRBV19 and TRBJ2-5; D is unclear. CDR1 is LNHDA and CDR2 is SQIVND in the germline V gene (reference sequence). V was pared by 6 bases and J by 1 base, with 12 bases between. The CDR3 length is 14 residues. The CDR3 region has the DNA TGTGCCAGTAGCCGAAAAGAGGCCCAAGAGACCCAGTACTTC. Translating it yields CASSRKEAQETQYF.

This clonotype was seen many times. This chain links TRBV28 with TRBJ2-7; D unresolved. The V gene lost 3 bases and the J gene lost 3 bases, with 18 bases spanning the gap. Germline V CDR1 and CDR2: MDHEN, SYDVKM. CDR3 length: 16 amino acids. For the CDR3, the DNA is TGTGCCAGCAGTTTTGGGTGGGGATCACCCAACTACGAGCAGTACTTC. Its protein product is CASSFGWGSPNYEQYF.

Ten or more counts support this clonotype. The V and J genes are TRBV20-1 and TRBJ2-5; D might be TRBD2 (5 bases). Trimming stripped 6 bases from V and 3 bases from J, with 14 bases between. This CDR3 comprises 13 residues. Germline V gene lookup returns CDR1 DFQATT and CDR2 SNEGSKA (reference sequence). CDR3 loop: CSALRGSKETQYF. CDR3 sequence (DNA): TGCAGTGCCCTTCGAGGGAGTAAAGAGACCCAGTACTTC.

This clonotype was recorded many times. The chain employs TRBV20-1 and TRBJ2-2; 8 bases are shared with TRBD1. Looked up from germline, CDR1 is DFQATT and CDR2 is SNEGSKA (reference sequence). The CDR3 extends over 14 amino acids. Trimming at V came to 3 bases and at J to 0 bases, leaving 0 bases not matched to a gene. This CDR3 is CSARGQANTGELFF. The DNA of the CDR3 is TGCAGTGCTAGGGGACAGGCGAACACCGGGGAGCTGTTTTTT.

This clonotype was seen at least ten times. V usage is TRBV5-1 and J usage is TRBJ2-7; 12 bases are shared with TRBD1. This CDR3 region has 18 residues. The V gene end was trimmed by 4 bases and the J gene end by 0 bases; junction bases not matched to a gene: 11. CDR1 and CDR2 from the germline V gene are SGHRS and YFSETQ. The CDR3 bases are TGCGCCAGCAGCGGAACCGGGACAGGGGGCCTGGTCTCCTACGAGCAGTACTTC. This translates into CASSGTGTGGLVSYEQYF.

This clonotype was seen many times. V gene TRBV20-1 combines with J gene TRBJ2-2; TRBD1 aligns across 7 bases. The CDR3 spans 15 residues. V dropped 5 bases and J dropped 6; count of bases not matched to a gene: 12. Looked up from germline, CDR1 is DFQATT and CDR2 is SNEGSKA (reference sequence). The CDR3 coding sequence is TGCAGTGCTCGCGACAGGGAGACCTTTTCCGGGGAGCTGTTTTTT. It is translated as CSARDRETFSGELFF.

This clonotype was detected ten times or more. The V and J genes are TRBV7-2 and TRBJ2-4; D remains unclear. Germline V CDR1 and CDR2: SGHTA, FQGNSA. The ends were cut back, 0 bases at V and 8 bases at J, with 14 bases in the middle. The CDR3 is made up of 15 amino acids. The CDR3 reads CASSLALGSVDIQYF. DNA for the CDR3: TGTGCCAGCAGCTTAGCCCTCGGAAGCGTTGACATTCAGTACTTC.

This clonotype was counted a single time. CDR3 DNA: TGTGCCAGCAGCCCGCCGGGGGGGACCAAGGTTGGTGAGCAGTACTTC. It yields the protein CASSPPGGTKVGEQYF. The chain is built from TRBV9 and TRBJ2-7, with TRBD2 matching over 8 bases. The CDR3 covers 16 residues. CDR1 and CDR2 from the germline V gene are SGDLS and YYNGEE. V was pared by 4 bases and J by 7 bases, with 16 bases of the junction left unmatched. Looking up the rest from reference TRBV9 and TRBJ2-7 gives the full variable domain: DSGVTQTPKHLITATGQRVTLRCSPRSGDLSVYWYQQSLDQGLQFLIQYYNGEERAKGNILERFSAQQFPDLHSELNLSSLELGDSALYFCASSPPGGTKVGEQYFGPGTRLTVT.